One and the same sample provided the 11 T cell receptor beta chains below, sequenced in a study of CD8 T cells in ankylosing spondylitis. TCRdb analysed the 5' RACE reads with MiXCR anew, one entry per CDR3 protein. Among hundreds of thousands of distinct CDR3 sequences listed, about 25% were seen once. The antigens of these receptors remain unknown. Study-level points and caveats: A TCR beta motif of 7 to 9 highly homologous variants seemed to mark ankylosing spondylitis blood.

The sample comprised blood, either unsorted or a sorted T cell fraction (not recorded which). The receptors derive from a male donor with ankylosing spondylitis.

This clonotype was detected only a few times. V gene TRBV20-1 combines with J gene TRBJ2-5, with D perhaps matching TRBD2 (5 bases). CDR3 size: 13 residues. Germline-derived CDR1 and CDR2 are DFQATT and SNEGSKA (reference sequence). Trimming removed 3 bases from V and 7 bases from J, with 15 bases in between. CDR3 amino acids: CSASGPGAGTQYF. CDR3 coding DNA: TGCAGTGCTAGTGGGCCCGGCGCGGGGACCCAGTACTTC.

The chain carries TRBV11-2 and TRBJ2-3; 9 nucleotides agree with TRBD2. Germline values: CDR1 SGHAT, CDR2 FQNNGV. V lost 2 bases, J lost 1 base, and 16 bases stayed unmatched. The CDR3 length is 20 residues. DNA of the CDR3: TGTGCCAGCAGCTTACTCGGGGGGCCGCGAGCGGGAGGCGGCACAGATACGCAGTATTTT. Its translation is CASSLLGGPRAGGGTDTQYF.

A single count supports this clonotype. The V gene is TRBV3-1, the J gene TRBJ1-6; D possibly corresponds to TRBD1 (6 bases). CDR1 is LGHDT, CDR2 YNNKEL, per germline (reference sequence). Trimming removed 0 bases at V and 6 bases at J, with 6 bases between. The CDR3 has 14 amino acids. In nucleotides, the CDR3 is TGTGCCAGCAGCCAAGACAGGGGTAATTCACCCCTCCACTTT. Residues: CASSQDRGNSPLHF.

The V gene is TRBV7-8, the J gene TRBJ1-5, with a tentative D call TRBD1 (5 bases). The germline V gene encodes CDR1 SGHVS and CDR2 FQNEAQ. The V gene lost 6 bases and the J gene lost 12 bases, with 9 bases spanning the gap. The CDR3 length is 10 residues. CDR3 amino acids: CASRIGHQHF. The DNA for the CDR3 is TGTGCCAGCAGAATAGGACACCAGCATTTT.

The chain joins TRBV24-1 to TRBJ2-5, with 9 nucleotides matching TRBD2. The CDR3 loop spans 13 amino acids. Germline V gene data show CDR1 as KGHDR and CDR2 as SFDVKD. V shed 5 bases, J shed 3 bases, and the junction held 0 bases outside the gene matches. DNA of the CDR3: TGTGCCACCAGTGTAGCGGGAGAAGAGACCCAGTACTTC. Protein sequence: CATSVAGEETQYF.

This rearrangement joins TRBV5-1 to TRBJ2-3; a weak D match, TRBD1 (5 bases). Trimming stripped 0 bases from V and 1 base from J, with 9 bases between. Germline V gene data show CDR1 as SGHRS and CDR2 as YFSETQ. There are 15 residues in the CDR3. The DNA for the CDR3 is TGCGCCAGCAGCTTGGCAGGGATAGGCACAGATACGCAGTATTTT. It translates to CASSLAGIGTDTQYF.

The V call is TRBV5-1, the J call TRBJ2-1; no clear D. V lost 7 bases to trimming and J lost 10 bases, with 24 bases between them. Germline CDR1 is SGHRS and CDR2 is YFSETQ. The CDR3 sequence is 15 residues long. In DNA, the CDR3 is TGCGCCAGCGGCCCAGCTAGGGCTCGACCTGGGGAGCAGTTCTTC. Translated, it gives CASGPARARPGEQFF.

The chain recombines TRBV4-1 with TRBJ2-5, with TRBD1 matching 9 bases. Germline CDR1 and CDR2: MGHRA and YSYEKL. This CDR3 is 17 amino acids long. V trimming: 2 bases; J trimming: 0 bases; junction bases outside the gene matches: 7. The CDR3 region has the DNA TGCGCCAGCAGCCAAATAAAACAGGGGGCTTACCAAGAGACCCAGTACTTC. The encoded protein is CASSQIKQGAYQETQYF.

This chain joins TRBV4-1 and TRBJ2-7, with 11 bases lining up with TRBD1. The CDR3 has 15 residues. Germline CDR1 and CDR2: MGHRA and YSYEKL. J gave up 2 bases and V 3 bases, and 3 bases lay outside the gene matches. In DNA, the CDR3 is TGCGCCAGCAGCCATGGGACAGGGGGTCCCTACGAGCAGTACGTC. Translated, it gives CASSHGTGGPYEQYV.

The rearrangement uses TRBV29-1 and TRBJ2-5; 7 bases agree with TRBD2. The V gene's germline CDR1 is SQVTM and CDR2 ANQGSEA. The junction had 7 bases not matched to a gene; V was cut back by 4 bases and J by 5 bases. The CDR3 extends over 13 amino acids. CDR3: CSVGAGLGETQYF. CDR3 DNA: TGCAGCGTTGGAGCGGGATTGGGGGAGACCCAGTACTTC.

The sample holds a few counts of this clonotype. The CDR3 sequence: CASSPRLAGAQETQYF. The CDR3 nucleotides are TGTGCCAGCAGCCCCCGTCTAGCGGGAGCCCAAGAGACCCAGTACTTC. This chain joins TRBV3-1 and TRBJ2-5, with 10 bases fitting TRBD2. The CDR3 totals 16 residues. Germline V gene sequence: CDR1 LGHDT, CDR2 YNNKEL (reference sequence). Trimming cost V 4 bases and J 1 base; bases outside gene matches: 6.